This T cell receptor (beta chain) was sequenced for a study of cytomegalovirus exposure and HLA in healthy donors. The PCR was carried out with 60 Vbeta primers and 13 Jbeta primers. Method: immunoSEQ multiplex PCR; TCRdb's copy keeps in-frame clones and lacks some. The repertoire holds 95,000 to 150,000 clones, with 75% to 90% as singletons. V trimming: 2 bases; J trimming: 0 bases; junction bases outside the gene matches: 12. The germline CDR1 and CDR2 sequences are ENHRY and SYGVKD. CDR3 length equals 20 residues. The sequence derives from a female donor in good health and CMV-seropositive. The material sequenced was PBMCs. V is TRBV10-3 and J is TRBJ2-6; 8 positions match TRBD2. The CDR3, as DNA: TGTGCCATCAGTGAGGGGTGGGCGGGGGGCGCCACCTCTGGGGCCAACGTCCTGACTTTC. It is translated as CAISEGWAGGATSGANVLTF.